This entry features one TCR beta chain sequence. Its antigen is not identified. A J-beta primer mix and a sample-barcoded 5' primer were used in a second PCR of about 7 to 12 cycles. TCRdb reprocessed the 5' RACE reads with MiXCR, giving one entry per CDR3 protein. Of fewer than 900,000 distinct CDR3 sequences detected, approximately 49% appear once; the ten largest clones hold 30% to 35%. This sample stems from a study of blood T cells in healthy people across ages. V lost 0 bases, J lost 4 bases, and 4 bases stayed unmatched. There are 16 residues in the CDR3. Germline V gene lookup returns CDR1 SGHTA and CDR2 FQGNSA. Study-level findings and limits: There was no known CMV status for donors, so expanded clonotype changes were possibly confounded. The fall in TCR beta diversity per million T cells was roughly linear with age.

The TCR comes from an older woman in good health. The sample comprised blood. The genes are TRBV7-2 and TRBJ2-1, with 9 bases lining up with TRBD1. The CDR3 region is CASSLAPGQGYNEQFF. Written as DNA, the CDR3 is TGTGCCAGCAGCTTAGCGCCGGGACAGGGATACAATGAGCAGTTCTTC.